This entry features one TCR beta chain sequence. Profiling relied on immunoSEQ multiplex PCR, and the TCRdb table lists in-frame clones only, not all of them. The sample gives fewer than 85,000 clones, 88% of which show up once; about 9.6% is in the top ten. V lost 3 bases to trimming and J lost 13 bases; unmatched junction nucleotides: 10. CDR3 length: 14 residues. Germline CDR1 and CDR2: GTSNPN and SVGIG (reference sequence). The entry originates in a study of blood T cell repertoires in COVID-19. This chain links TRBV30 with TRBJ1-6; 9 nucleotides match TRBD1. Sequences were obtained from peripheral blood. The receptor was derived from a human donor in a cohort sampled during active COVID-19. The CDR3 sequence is CAWRTGQGVKPLHF. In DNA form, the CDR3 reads TGTGCCTGGAGGACGGGACAGGGTGTTAAGCCCCTCCACTTT.